One and the same sample provided the 30 T cell receptor beta chains below, sequenced in a study of OX40 agonist ivuxolimab in advanced cancers. Clones were read by immunoSEQ multiplex PCR, and TCRdb kept only the in-frame ones, dropping some. The data contain about 82,000 clones, approximately 86% of them singletons. The sequencing used CD4+ or CD8+ T cells sorted from blood, collected in a trial of the OX40 agonist ivuxolimab. The receptors stem from an adult with an advanced solid tumor such as melanoma, head and neck, liver or kidney cancer.

The chain links TRBV4-2 to TRBJ1-2; 10 nucleotides match TRBD1. CDR1 and CDR2 from the germline V gene are LGHNA and YNFKEQ. The CDR3 extends over 15 amino acids. Trimming cost V 7 bases and J 4 bases; bases outside gene matches: 9. In nucleotides, the CDR3 is TGTGCCAGCAACCCGACCCGGACAGGGGGCTATGGCTACACCTTC. This translates into CASNPTRTGGYGYTF.

The DNA of the CDR3 is TGTGCCACCAGCAGAGTAGGGACACCCAATGAGCAGTTCTTC. It yields the protein CATSRVGTPNEQFF. The J gene is TRBJ2-1, the V gene TRBV15, with D tentatively TRBD1 (6 bases). The germline gives CDR1 LNHNV, CDR2 YYDKDF (reference sequence). This CDR3 comprises 14 residues. V lost 1 base and J 6 bases, leaving 10 bases between the germline ends. The complete variable domain, with remaining parts taken from reference TRBV15 and TRBJ2-1, reads DAMVIQNPRYQVTQFGKPVTLSCSQTLNHNVMYWYQQKSSQAPKLLFHYYDKDFNNEADTPDNFQSRRPNTSFCFLDIRSPGLGDTAMYLCATSRVGTPNEQFFGPGTRLTVL.

V usage is TRBV28 and J usage is TRBJ2-1; possible D gene TRBD1, 6 bases. The CDR3 is 16 amino acids. V dropped 5 bases and J dropped 1 base, with 15 bases sitting between them. The V gene's germline CDR1 is MDHEN and CDR2 SYDVKM. The CDR3 DNA reads TGTGCCAGCAGTCCGCTAGGGGGTCTATCCTACAATGAGCAGTTCTTC. Its protein product is CASSPLGGLSYNEQFF. The full variable domain, with the rest looked up from reference TRBV28 and TRBJ2-1, is DVKVTQSSRYLVKRTGEKVFLECVQDMDHENMFWYRQDPGLGLRLIYFSYDVKMKEKGDIPEGYSVSREKKERFSLILESASTNQTSMYLCASSPLGGLSYNEQFFGPGTRLTVL.

V usage is TRBV30 and J usage is TRBJ2-2; 13 positions agree with TRBD2. With 3 bases clipped from V and 5 bases from J, the junction kept 6 bases outside the gene matches. Germline CDR1 is GTSNPN and CDR2 is SVGIG (reference sequence). The CDR3 has 16 amino acids. CDR3 nucleotide sequence: TGTGCCTGGAGGGGAACTAGCGGGAGGGCAACCGGGGAGCTGTTTTTT. This sequence encodes CAWRGTSGRATGELFF.

The chain uses TRBV9 and TRBJ2-2, with unresolved D. Germline V CDR1 and CDR2: SGDLS, YYNGEE. V lost 0 bases and J 8 bases, leaving 14 bases between the germline ends. CDR3 size: 15 residues. CDR3 nucleotides: TGTGCCAGCAGCGTAGGTGCCCAGAACGGAGGGGAGCTGTTTTTT. This encodes CASSVGAQNGGELFF.

This chain connects TRBV25-1 to TRBJ2-1, with TRBD2 identical over 12 bases. Germline lookup yields CDR1 MGHDK and CDR2 SYGVNS. CDR3 length equals 14 residues. After removal of 8 bases from V and 4 bases from J, the junction contained 3 bases not matched to a gene. The CDR3 DNA is TGTGCCAGCGGGCTAGCGGGAGGGTACAATGAGCAGTTCTTC. This gives the protein CASGLAGGYNEQFF.

The chain joins TRBV19 to TRBJ2-3, with D perhaps matching TRBD1 or TRBD2 (5 bases each). V was shortened by 3 bases and J by 4 bases, with 23 bases between the two germline ends. The CDR3 runs to 18 residues. CDR1 is LNHDA and CDR2 is SQIVND in the germline V gene (reference sequence). CDR3 amino acids: CASSMAEVGVGVPDTQYF. The DNA for the CDR3 is TGTGCCAGTAGTATGGCAGAAGTGGGGGTCGGGGTACCAGATACGCAGTATTTT.

This rearrangement joins TRBV11-2 to TRBJ2-5, with D possibly TRBD1 on 6 matching bases. The CDR3 loop spans 16 amino acids. Trimming pared 4 bases from V and 9 bases from J, leaving 24 bases between. CDR1 is SGHAT and CDR2 is FQNNGV in the germline V gene. CDR3 nucleotides: TGTGCCAGCAGCTCACACCGGGACACCTCATTTGTGGCCCAGTACTTC. Residues: CASSSHRDTSFVAQYF.

The chain couples TRBV6-5 to TRBJ1-5; 7 bases match TRBD1. V gave up 5 bases and J gave up 4 bases; unmatched junction bases: 5. Looked up from germline, CDR1 is MNHEY and CDR2 is SVGAGI. The CDR3 covers 14 residues. For the CDR3, the DNA is TGTGCCAGCAGTACGGACAGGAATAATCAGCCCCAGCATTTT. Translating gives CASSTDRNNQPQHF.

V is TRBV28 and J is TRBJ1-1, with TRBD1 identical over 8 bases. V shed 0 bases, J shed 0 bases, and the junction held 0 bases outside the gene matches. Per germline, CDR1 MDHEN and CDR2 SYDVKM. The CDR3 is 15 residues long. The CDR3 spells CASSLWGQVNTEAFF. The CDR3 coding sequence is TGTGCCAGCAGTTTATGGGGACAGGTGAACACTGAAGCTTTCTTT.

V usage is TRBV7-3 and J usage is TRBJ2-2, with 7 nucleotides matching TRBD1. The V gene's germline CDR1 is SGHTA and CDR2 FQGTGA. Trimming removed 5 bases from V and 4 bases from J; junction bases left unmatched: 7. This CDR3 has 15 amino acids. This CDR3 is CASSLNRGGTGELFF. CDR3 bases: TGTGCCAGCAGCCTTAACAGGGGTGGCACCGGGGAGCTGTTTTTT. The entire variable domain, with the rest obtained from reference TRBV7-3 and TRBJ2-2, is as follows: GAGVSQTPSNKVTEKGKYVELRCDPISGHTALYWYRQSLGQGPEFLIYFQGTGAADDSGLPNDRFFAVRPEGSVSTLKIQRTERGDSAVYLCASSLNRGGTGELFFGEGSRLTVL.

The rearrangement joins TRBV18 to TRBJ2-7, with 12 bases that match TRBD2. Trimming at V came to 3 bases and at J to 0 bases, leaving 6 bases not matched to a gene. This CDR3 has 17 amino acids. Germline V lookup: CDR1 KGHSH, CDR2 LQKENI. As DNA, the CDR3 is TGTGCCAGCTCACCGCGACTAGCGGGAGTTAGCTCCTACGAGCAGTACTTC. Its translation is CASSPRLAGVSSYEQYF.

CDR3 amino acids: CAWSVAGSDTQYF. DNA for the CDR3: TGTGCCTGGAGTGTAGCGGGCTCAGATACGCAGTATTTT. The rearrangement links TRBV30 to TRBJ2-3; tentatively, D is TRBD2 (6 bases). The CDR3 spans 13 residues. The germline V and J ends were trimmed by 0 bases and 4 bases, with 8 bases remaining between them. Germline loops: CDR1 GTSNPN, CDR2 SVGIG (reference sequence). Full variable domain (remainder filled in from reference TRBV30 and TRBJ2-3): SQTIHQWPATLVQPVGSPLSLECTVEGTSNPNLYWYRQAAGRGLQLLFYSVGIGQISSEVPQNLSASRPQDRQFILSSKKLLLSDSGFYLCAWSVAGSDTQYFGPGTRLTVL.

The genes are TRBV28 and TRBJ2-3; the match to TRBD2 covers 9 bases. Germline CDR1 MDHEN, CDR2 SYDVKM. This CDR3 region has 14 residues. After removal of 3 bases from V and 4 bases from J, the junction contained 2 bases not matched to a gene. The CDR3 bases are TGTGCCAGCAGTTTGCTAGCGGGATCAGATACGCAGTATTTT. The encoded protein is CASSLLAGSDTQYF.

The rearrangement joins TRBV5-8 to TRBJ1-2; D gene unclear. Germline V gives CDR1 SGHTS, CDR2 YDEGEE. V gave up 2 bases and J gave up 5 bases, with 7 bases separating them. This CDR3 is built from 12 residues. This chain's CDR3 is CASSFGDYGYTF. In DNA, the CDR3 is TGTGCCAGCAGCTTTGGGGATTATGGCTACACCTTC. Full variable domain (outside the CDR3, taken from reference TRBV5-8 and TRBJ1-2): EAGVTQSPTHLIKTRGQQATLRCSPISGHTSVYWYQQALGLGLQFLLWYDEGEERNRGNFPPRFSGRQFPNYSSELNVNALELEDSALYLCASSFGDYGYTFGSGTRLTVV.

J is TRBJ2-2 and V is TRBV6-1; tentatively, D is TRBD1 (5 bases). Trimming shortened V by 5 bases and J by 5 bases, and 9 bases separated the two germline ends. The CDR3 is 13 residues long. The V gene's germline CDR1 is MNHNS and CDR2 SASEGT. The chain's CDR3 is CASSQGRTGELFF. DNA of the CDR3: TGTGCCAGCAGTCAGGGTCGGACCGGGGAGCTGTTTTTT.

The genes are TRBV15 and TRBJ2-2; no definite D call. The CDR3 runs 13 residues. Trimming took off 1 base at V and 6 bases at J, with 6 bases between the two ends. Per germline, CDR1 LNHNV and CDR2 YYDKDF (reference sequence). The CDR3 loop reads CATSRAVAGELFF. In nucleotides, the CDR3 is TGTGCCACCAGCAGAGCTGTTGCCGGGGAGCTGTTTTTT.

This clone came up a few times. This chain uses TRBV19 with TRBJ1-5; D might be TRBD1 (5 bases). Trimming cost V 4 bases and J 3 bases, with 10 bases left between them. Germline assignment: CDR1 LNHDA and CDR2 SQIVND (reference sequence). The CDR3 length is 14 residues. CDR3: CASSTGGVNQPQHF. Here the CDR3 DNA reads TGTGCCAGTAGTACCGGGGGGGTCAATCAGCCCCAGCATTTT.

The chain employs TRBV19 and TRBJ1-2; tentatively, D is TRBD1 (5 bases). V lost 5 bases to trimming and J lost 8 bases, with 15 bases between them. Germline CDR1 is LNHDA and CDR2 is SQIVND (reference sequence). The CDR3 totals 13 residues. CDR3 DNA: TGTGCCAGTAGTGTGACAGCTCCTGGCGGCTACACCTTC. Protein sequence: CASSVTAPGGYTF.

J is TRBJ1-5 and V is TRBV15; D is possibly TRBD1 (5 bases). CDR1 is LNHNV and CDR2 is YYDKDF in the germline V gene (reference sequence). V lost 1 base and J 5 bases, leaving 9 bases between the germline ends. The CDR3 is 14 residues long. CDR3 nucleotide sequence: TGTGCCACCAGCAGAGGGTGGGGCGATCAGCCCCAGCATTTT. Amino acids: CATSRGWGDQPQHF.

J is TRBJ2-7 and V is TRBV15; D call uncertain. This CDR3 has 15 amino acids. Trimming removed 0 bases from V and 1 base from J, with 10 bases in between. Germline V gives CDR1 LNHNV, CDR2 YYDKDF (reference sequence). CDR3 coding DNA: TGTGCCACCAGCAGAGATCCGGCGGTTTCCTACGAGCAGTACTTC. This translates into CATSRDPAVSYEQYF.

The chain combines TRBV4-3 with TRBJ2-2, with D possibly TRBD1 on 7 matching bases. V was trimmed by 0 bases and J by 9 bases, leaving 17 bases between them. This CDR3 comprises 16 residues. Germline V gene sequence: CDR1 LGHNA, CDR2 YSLEER. CDR3 in DNA: TGCGCCAGCAGCCAAGATCGGTCAGGGGGGAGACGGGAGCTGTTTTTT. Amino acid sequence: CASSQDRSGGRRELFF.

A single count supports this clone. The V and J genes are TRBV10-3 and TRBJ2-7; no clear D gene. This CDR3 region has 12 residues. V lost 8 bases and J lost 2, with 10 bases in between. Germline V gives CDR1 ENHRY, CDR2 SYGVKD. CDR3 sequence (DNA): TGTGCCATCGGGGTACAGACCTACGAGCAGTACTTC. Encoded protein: CAIGVQTYEQYF.

The J gene is TRBJ2-7, the V gene TRBV7-9; 9 bases are a match to TRBD2. V lost 8 bases, J lost 2 bases, and 4 bases stayed unmatched. The CDR3 sequence is 13 residues long. CDR1 is SEHNR, CDR2 FQNEAQ, per germline (reference sequence). The CDR3 region is CASRLADPYEQYF. Written as DNA, the CDR3 is TGTGCCAGCCGACTAGCGGACCCCTACGAGCAGTACTTC.

The chain couples TRBV7-9 to TRBJ2-7, with TRBD2 as a possible D gene (5 bases). V shed 5 bases and J shed 0 bases, with 8 bases lying between them. Per germline, CDR1 SEHNR and CDR2 FQNEAQ (reference sequence). The CDR3 length is 13 residues. CDR3 sequence reads: CASSRLSSYEQYF. CDR3 in DNA: TGTGCCAGCAGCAGACTATCCTCCTACGAGCAGTACTTC.

This chain connects TRBV5-1 to TRBJ2-1; 9 positions match TRBD2. The J segment lost 10 bases and the V segment lost 0 bases, leaving 5 bases of the junction unmatched. The length of the CDR3 is 14 residues. The germline gives CDR1 SGHRS, CDR2 YFSETQ. For the CDR3, the DNA is TGCGCCAGCAGCTTGGTAGCGGGAGTGGAGGAGCAGTTCTTC. Encoded protein: CASSLVAGVEEQFF.

The chain links TRBV28 to TRBJ1-2; no definite D call. Between the trimmed V and J ends, which lost 4 bases and 2 bases, there was a span of 8 bases. The CDR3 has 13 residues. Germline loops: CDR1 MDHEN, CDR2 SYDVKM. The CDR3 bases are TGTGCCAGCAGTTCCACCTTCAACTATGGCTACACCTTC. Amino acid sequence: CASSSTFNYGYTF.

Concerning this clone: The sample has other DNA sequences that encode this CDR3 too. The chain is built from TRBV7-2 and TRBJ1-1; no definite D call. The germline CDR1 and CDR2 sequences are SGHTA and FQGNSA. The CDR3 loop spans 13 amino acids. Trimming cost V 2 bases and J 1 base, with 5 bases left between them. The DNA for the CDR3 is TGTGCCAGCAGCTTAACGGAGAACACTGAAGCTTTCTTT. Translated: CASSLTENTEAFF.

The chain recombines TRBV7-9 with TRBJ1-4; maybe TRBD1 (6 bases). The V end lost 1 base, the J end lost 15 bases, and 18 bases lay between the germline ends. The CDR3 sequence is 14 residues long. Germline assignment: CDR1 SEHNR and CDR2 FQNEAQ (reference sequence). As DNA, the CDR3 is TGTGCCAGCAGCTTAGGTGCCAGGGGTGGTATTATGTTTTTT. Translated, it gives CASSLGARGGIMFF.

The chain employs TRBV2 and TRBJ1-5; TRBD1 might be the D (6 bases). V was trimmed by 6 bases and J by 6 bases, leaving 12 bases between them. CDR1 is SNHLY and CDR2 is FYNNEI in the germline V gene. The CDR3 consists of 13 residues. The CDR3 here is CASRDSILQPQHF. In DNA, the CDR3 is TGTGCCAGCAGGGACAGTATCCTTCAGCCCCAGCATTTT.